The 30 T cell receptor beta chains in this list originate from one sample, sequenced in a study of blood T cell repertoires in COVID-19. The assay was immunoSEQ multiplex PCR, and TCRdb's table has in-frame clones only and misses some. The sample includes some 120,000 clones, around 86% of them seen just once. The sample consisted of PBMCs or T cells enriched from blood (not recorded which). The receptors originated from a man under 40 who had recovered from COVID-19.

V is TRBV27 and J is TRBJ2-7; D is ambiguous. Germline V CDR1 and CDR2: MNHEY, SMNVEV (reference sequence). This CDR3 spans 10 amino acids. V lost 5 bases and J lost 7, with 6 bases in between. Written as DNA, the CDR3 is TGTGCCAGCAGTCCCAGAGAGCAGTACTTC. This codes for CASSPREQYF.

This chain joins TRBV5-4 and TRBJ2-7; weak D call: TRBD1 (7 bases). From germline, CDR1 is SGHNT and CDR2 YYREEE (reference sequence). The length of the CDR3 is 12 residues. V was shortened by 10 bases and J by 6 bases, with 17 bases between the two germline ends. The CDR3 is CASQGTGVEQYF. DNA for the CDR3: TGTGCCTCACAGGGGACGGGGGTCGAGCAGTACTTC.

This clone was seen repeatedly, ten times or more. The chain employs TRBV28 and TRBJ2-1; TRBD2 matches at 16 bases. Per the germline V gene, CDR1 is MDHEN and CDR2 is SYDVKM. The J segment lost 4 bases and the V segment lost 7 bases, leaving 10 bases of the junction unmatched. The CDR3 sequence is 18 residues long. The CDR3 coding sequence is TGTGCCAGCACCCCCCCGGGACTAGCGGGAGGGAAATACAATGAGCAGTTCTTC. It yields the protein CASTPPGLAGGKYNEQFF.

The chain couples TRBV7-3 to TRBJ2-5; 10 nucleotides match TRBD1. Trimming took 5 bases from V and 4 from J; bases not matched to a gene: 4. This CDR3 is built from 14 residues. Germline V gene lookup returns CDR1 SGHTA and CDR2 FQGTGA. The DNA of the CDR3 is TGTGCCAGCAGCCGAGGACAGGGGGGAGAGACCCAGTACTTC. Protein: CASSRGQGGETQYF.

The chain couples TRBV12-3 or TRBV12-4 to TRBJ1-1; D is undetermined. The CDR3 sequence is 13 residues long. Trimming stripped 1 base from V and 4 bases from J, with 7 bases between. In DNA, the CDR3 is TGTGCCAGCAGTTTAGTCGCGGTCACTGAAGCTTTCTTT. It specifies CASSLVAVTEAFF.

The gene calls are TRBV5-1 and TRBJ1-1; D possibly corresponds to TRBD1 (5 bases). V was cut by 4 bases and J by 1 base, with 11 bases left in between. Germline V gives CDR1 SGHRS, CDR2 YFSETQ. The CDR3 extends over 14 amino acids. The CDR3 sequence: CASSLGRENTEAFF. CDR3 DNA sequence: TGCGCCAGCAGCCTGGGACGGGAGAACACTGAAGCTTTCTTT.

This chain uses TRBV6-2 or TRBV6-3 with TRBJ1-6; 7 bases match TRBD1. V shed 5 bases, J shed 0 bases, and the junction held 10 bases outside the gene matches. From germline, CDR1 is MNHEY and CDR2 SVGEGT. The CDR3 runs to 18 residues. For the CDR3, the DNA is TGTGCCAGCAGTCAGACAGGGATCGGACGCTCCTATAATTCACCCCTCCACTTT. Amino acids: CASSQTGIGRSYNSPLHF.

This rearrangement joins TRBV9 to TRBJ2-2; the match to TRBD2 covers 7 bases. CDR1 is SGDLS and CDR2 is YYNGEE in the germline V gene. J lost 7 bases, V lost 0 bases, and 0 bases had no gene match. CDR3 length: 13 amino acids. This CDR3 is CASSVGDYGELFF. The CDR3 DNA follows: TGTGCCAGCAGCGTAGGGGACTACGGGGAGCTGTTTTTT. Full variable domain (remainder filled in from reference TRBV9 and TRBJ2-2): DSGVTQTPKHLITATGQRVTLRCSPRSGDLSVYWYQQSLDQGLQFLIQYYNGEERAKGNILERFSAQQFPDLHSELNLSSLELGDSALYFCASSVGDYGELFFGEGSRLTVL.

This clone was counted once. The CDR3 reads CASSRQGLVLTYNEQFF. For the CDR3, the DNA is TGCGCCAGCAGCCGACAAGGACTGGTGCTTACCTACAATGAGCAGTTCTTC. This rearrangement joins TRBV4-1 to TRBJ2-1, with D possibly being TRBD2 (5 bases). This CDR3 has 17 amino acids. From germline, CDR1 is MGHRA and CDR2 YSYEKL. Trimming took 4 bases from V and 2 from J, leaving 18 bases between them.

The V gene is TRBV28, the J gene TRBJ2-2; D is perhaps TRBD1 (6 bases). This CDR3 region has 14 residues. Germline V gene data show CDR1 as MDHEN and CDR2 as SYDVKM. V was pared by 4 bases and J by 1 base, with 7 bases between. The chain's CDR3 is CASSSGQNTGELFF. CDR3 DNA: TGTGCCAGCAGTTCGGGACAGAACACCGGGGAGCTGTTTTTT.

The chain combines TRBV7-9 with TRBJ1-5; TRBD1 is a possible D gene (5 bases). The CDR3 spans 16 residues. The germline V and J ends were trimmed by 1 base and 0 bases, with 10 bases remaining between them. Germline CDR1 SEHNR, CDR2 FQNEAQ (reference sequence). The CDR3 spells CASSLGTGGSNQPQHF. The CDR3 region has the DNA TGTGCCAGCAGCTTAGGAACAGGCGGTAGCAATCAGCCCCAGCATTTT.

The chain has TRBV10-3 and TRBJ2-7; weak D call: TRBD1 (6 bases). Germline CDR1 reads ENHRY; CDR2 reads SYGVKD. CDR3 length: 14 amino acids. V shed 0 bases and J shed 5 bases, with 11 bases lying between them. Written as DNA, the CDR3 is TGTGCCATCAGTGAGTCTAATACAGGGAACGAGCAGTACTTC. This translates into CAISESNTGNEQYF.

The chain has TRBV9 and TRBJ2-7; a possible D gene is TRBD2 (7 bases). Looked up from germline, CDR1 is SGDLS and CDR2 is YYNGEE. The CDR3 loop spans 15 amino acids. Trimming left V 3 bases short and J 3 bases short, with 16 bases between. The CDR3 spells CASSAGRGAFYEQYF. Written as DNA, the CDR3 is TGTGCCAGCAGCGCCGGCCGGGGGGCCTTCTACGAGCAGTACTTC.

The chain uses TRBV6-5 and TRBJ1-2; no reliable D call. The CDR3 has 13 residues. From germline, CDR1 is MNHEY and CDR2 SVGAGI. Trimming shortened V by 0 bases and J by 6 bases, and 8 bases separated the two germline ends. The CDR3 coding sequence is TGTGCCAGCAGTTACTCGGAGAGAGATGGCTACACCTTC. This sequence encodes CASSYSERDGYTF.

The chain couples TRBV4-1 to TRBJ2-7, with 9 bases identical to TRBD2. Germline lookup yields CDR1 MGHRA and CDR2 YSYEKL. This CDR3 has 18 residues. V was pared by 0 bases and J by 0 bases, with 9 bases of the junction left unmatched. The CDR3 sequence is CASSQEAASGTISYEQYF. The CDR3 nucleotides read TGCGCCAGCAGCCAAGAAGCGGCTAGCGGGACGATCTCCTACGAGCAGTACTTC.

V gene TRBV7-2 combines with J gene TRBJ2-5, with a possible D match to TRBD2 (5 bases). Germline V gene lookup returns CDR1 SGHTA and CDR2 FQGNSA. Trimming removed 4 bases from V and 5 bases from J, with 17 bases in between. The CDR3 spans 15 residues. The DNA for the CDR3 is TGTGCCAGCAGCTGGAGGCCCCAGACGGGCGAGACCCAGTACTTC. Translated, it gives CASSWRPQTGETQYF.

This clone occurred a few times. This chain uses TRBV9 with TRBJ1-1, with a weak D call TRBD1 (6 bases). The CDR3 sequence is 15 residues long. CDR1 SGDLS and CDR2 YYNGEE come from the germline V gene. V was cut by 3 bases and J by 7 bases, with 19 bases left in between. As DNA, the CDR3 is TGTGCCAGCAGCGCCCTACAGGGTGGGAGGGGTGAAGCTTTCTTT. Protein: CASSALQGGRGEAFF.

V usage is TRBV2 and J usage is TRBJ2-7; no firm D call. Germline CDR1 reads SNHLY; CDR2 reads FYNNEI. There are 13 residues in the CDR3. Trimming stripped 6 bases from V and 3 bases from J, with 12 bases between. CDR3 nucleotide sequence: TGTGCCAGCAGGCGGAGCTACCTCTACGAGCAGTACGTC. Its protein product is CASRRSYLYEQYV.

The V and J genes are TRBV4-2 and TRBJ2-6, with 8 bases identical to TRBD1. Germline V gene data show CDR1 as LGHNA and CDR2 as YNFKEQ. V lost 2 bases and J lost 0; bases outside the gene matches: 9. This CDR3 has 19 residues. In DNA, the CDR3 is TGTGCCAGCAGCCAATTACAGACAGGGGCGGGCTCTGGGGCCAACGTCCTGACTTTC. Translation gives CASSQLQTGAGSGANVLTF.

This rearrangement joins TRBV4-1 to TRBJ1-5, with D maybe TRBD1 (6 bases). This CDR3 contains 14 residues. CDR1 is MGHRA and CDR2 is YSYEKL in the germline V gene. V lost 4 bases and J lost 5, with 12 bases in between. CDR3 in amino acids: CASSLLRGYQPQHF. For the CDR3, the DNA is TGCGCCAGCAGCCTACTCAGGGGATATCAGCCCCAGCATTTT.

The V call is TRBV4-1, the J call TRBJ2-1; D may be TRBD2 (5 bases). CDR3 length: 16 amino acids. V lost 0 bases and J 4 bases, leaving 13 bases between the germline ends. Germline V gene data show CDR1 as MGHRA and CDR2 as YSYEKL. CDR3 protein: CASSQDQTSRYNEQFF. The CDR3, as DNA: TGCGCCAGCAGCCAAGATCAAACTAGTAGGTACAATGAGCAGTTCTTC.

This rearrangement joins TRBV6-5 to TRBJ1-1; unclear D gene. Germline V gives CDR1 MNHEY, CDR2 SVGAGI. The CDR3 runs 12 residues. V was trimmed by 6 bases and J by 1 base, leaving 6 bases between them. The CDR3 DNA reads TGTGCCAGCAGGCCGAGGAACACTGAAGCTTTCTTT. It encodes CASRPRNTEAFF.

V is TRBV27 and J is TRBJ1-6; tentatively, D is TRBD1 (6 bases). CDR1 and CDR2 (germline): MNHEY, SMNVEV (reference sequence). The V end lost 4 bases, the J end lost 10 bases, and 11 bases lay between the germline ends. The CDR3 has 13 amino acids. The CDR3 DNA follows: TGTGCCAGCAGTTCCACAGGGAAGTCACCCCTCCACTTT. Residues: CASSSTGKSPLHF.

The CDR3 bases are TGTGCCAGCAGCTTAGAGGGCCGGGACTACTACGAGCAGTACTTC. Translated: CASSLEGRDYYEQYF. The chain combines TRBV7-2 with TRBJ2-7, with 7 bases fitting TRBD2. The germline V gene has CDR1 SGHTA and CDR2 FQGNSA. V dropped 1 base and J dropped 3; count of bases not matched to a gene: 6. This CDR3 spans 15 amino acids.

This chain uses TRBV27 with TRBJ2-6; 7 bases map to TRBD1. This CDR3 is built from 15 residues. Trimming cost V 6 bases and J 4 bases; bases outside gene matches: 6. Per germline, CDR1 MNHEY and CDR2 SMNVEV (reference sequence). The CDR3 DNA reads TGTGCCAGCAGATACGAGACAGGGGGGGCCAACGTCCTGACTTTC. This sequence encodes CASRYETGGANVLTF.

The chain uses TRBV19 and TRBJ2-4; D is possibly TRBD1 (6 bases). The CDR3 runs 16 residues. The V end lost 3 bases, the J end lost 3 bases, and 15 bases lay between the germline ends. Germline CDR1 LNHDA, CDR2 SQIVND (reference sequence). CDR3 sequence (DNA): TGTGCCAGTAGTATTATAACAGGGTCTGACAAAAACATTCAGTACTTC. This sequence encodes CASSIITGSDKNIQYF.

The J gene is TRBJ2-5, the V gene TRBV10-2; maybe TRBD2 (5 bases). This CDR3 has 15 residues. V was shortened by 0 bases and J by 3 bases, with 11 bases between the two germline ends. Germline CDR1 is WSHSY and CDR2 is SAAADI. The DNA of the CDR3 is TGCGCCAGCAGTGAGTCGATGGGAGTTGAAGAGACCCAGTACTTC. This encodes CASSESMGVEETQYF.

The rearrangement joins TRBV29-1 to TRBJ2-3; no firm D call. V was shortened by 1 base and J by 6 bases, with 8 bases between the two germline ends. Germline-derived CDR1 and CDR2 are SQVTM and ANQGSEA. The CDR3 length is 12 residues. DNA for the CDR3: TGCAGCGTTGAAGCTAGTTGGGATACGCAGTATTTT. Translation: CSVEASWDTQYF.

The chain has TRBV7-2 and TRBJ2-6, with 7 bases identical to TRBD2. The CDR3 length is 19 residues. From germline, CDR1 is SGHTA and CDR2 FQGNSA. Trimming took 1 base from V and 2 from J; bases not matched to a gene: 11. CDR3 coding DNA: TGTGCCAGCAGCTTAGGCCTAGCGGTCCTAAGCACTGGGGCCAACGTCCTGACTTTC. As protein: CASSLGLAVLSTGANVLTF.

The J gene is TRBJ2-3, the V gene TRBV9, with D tentatively TRBD2 (5 bases). V shed 0 bases and J shed 0 bases, with 8 bases lying between them. CDR1 SGDLS and CDR2 YYNGEE come from the germline V gene. The CDR3 has 15 residues. The CDR3 DNA reads TGTGCCAGCAGCGTAGAAGGCGGGAGCACAGATACGCAGTATTTT. This gives the protein CASSVEGGSTDTQYF.